A single sample gave rise to the 5 T cell receptor beta chains below, sequenced in a study of T cells after yellow fever vaccination. In TCRdb, the 5' RACE reads were re-called with MiXCR into one record per CDR3 protein. Here the sample spans around 320,000 distinct CDR3 sequences, around 10% being singletons. The sample here was CD4+ T cells sorted from PBMCs, taken 5 days after the yellow fever booster vaccination. These receptors all stem from a man aged 18 to 30 who received the YFV17D yellow fever vaccine.

This clonotype showed up just a few times. CDR3 amino acids: CASSDPGGAVNEQFF. DNA for the CDR3: TGCGCCAGCAGTGACCCCGGGGGGGCTGTTAATGAGCAGTTCTTC. J is TRBJ2-1 and V is TRBV10-1, with TRBD2 matching over 8 bases. With V trimmed by 3 bases and J by 7 bases, 8 bases remained unmatched. Germline V gives CDR1 WNHNN, CDR2 SYGVQD (reference sequence). This CDR3 comprises 15 residues.

This clonotype was counted many times. V is TRBV5-1 and J is TRBJ2-3; D unclear. CDR1 and CDR2 (germline): SGHRS, YFSETQ. The CDR3 totals 17 residues. Trimming pared 0 bases from V and 0 bases from J, leaving 14 bases between. DNA of the CDR3: TGCGCCAGCAGCTTGGGCAGAAACTTCTTTAGCACAGATACGCAGTATTTT. This gives the protein CASSLGRNFFSTDTQYF.

The J gene is TRBJ2-5, the V gene TRBV4-1, with D maybe TRBD1 (5 bases). This CDR3 region has 13 residues. Trimming took off 2 bases at V and 4 bases at J, with 8 bases between the two ends. In germline, CDR1 is MGHRA, CDR2 YSYEKL. DNA for the CDR3: TGCGCCAGCAGCCAATTTAGGGGAGAGACCCAGTACTTC. It translates to CASSQFRGETQYF.

A few counts support this clonotype. The V gene is TRBV20-1, the J gene TRBJ2-4; the D gene is possibly TRBD1 (5 bases). CDR3 length: 14 residues. V lost 4 bases, J lost 0 bases, and 10 bases lay in between. Looked up from germline, CDR1 is DFQATT and CDR2 is SNEGSKA (reference sequence). The CDR3: CSANRGLAKNIQYF. CDR3 DNA: TGCAGTGCTAATAGGGGTCTAGCCAAAAACATTCAGTACTTC.

For this clonotype: Lacking the conserved final phenylalanine or tryptophan, this CDR3 likely reflects a read error. The genes are TRBV19 and TRBJ1-3; D might be TRBD1 (5 bases). Trimming removed 7 bases from V and 0 bases from J, with 7 bases in between. Germline CDR1 LNHDA, CDR2 SQIVND (reference sequence). The CDR3 is 13 residues long. CDR3 nucleotide sequence: TGTGCCAGTAAACAGGCCTCTGGAAACACCATATATATT. Protein: CASKQASGNTIYI.